The T cell receptor beta chain described here comes from a study of blood T cell repertoires in COVID-19. Study in general: T cells, B-cell-depleted T cells, or PBMCs supplied cDNA or gDNA.

After removal of 6 bases from V and 6 bases from J, the junction contained 7 bases not matched to a gene. This CDR3 is built from 13 residues. CDR1 is SQVTM, CDR2 ANQGSEA, per germline. Data came from immunoSEQ multiplex PCR; TCRdb stores just in-frame clones and leaves some out. The sample contains hundreds of thousands of clones, approximately 91% of which appear only once. The material sequenced was PBMCs or T cells enriched from blood (not recorded which). The TCR comes from a middle-aged woman with acute COVID-19. The chain uses TRBV29-1 and TRBJ2-5; 10 bases fit TRBD1. This chain's CDR3 is CSVDRGLLKTQYF. The CDR3 DNA is TGCAGCGTCGACAGGGGGCTCTTAAAGACCCAGTACTTC. The full variable domain, completed using reference TRBV29-1 and TRBJ2-5, is SAVISQKPSRDICQRGTSLTIQCQVDSQVTMMFWYRQQPGQSLTLIATANQGSEATYESGFVIDKFPISRPNLTFSTLTVSNMSPEDSSIYLCSVDRGLLKTQYFGPGTRLLVL.